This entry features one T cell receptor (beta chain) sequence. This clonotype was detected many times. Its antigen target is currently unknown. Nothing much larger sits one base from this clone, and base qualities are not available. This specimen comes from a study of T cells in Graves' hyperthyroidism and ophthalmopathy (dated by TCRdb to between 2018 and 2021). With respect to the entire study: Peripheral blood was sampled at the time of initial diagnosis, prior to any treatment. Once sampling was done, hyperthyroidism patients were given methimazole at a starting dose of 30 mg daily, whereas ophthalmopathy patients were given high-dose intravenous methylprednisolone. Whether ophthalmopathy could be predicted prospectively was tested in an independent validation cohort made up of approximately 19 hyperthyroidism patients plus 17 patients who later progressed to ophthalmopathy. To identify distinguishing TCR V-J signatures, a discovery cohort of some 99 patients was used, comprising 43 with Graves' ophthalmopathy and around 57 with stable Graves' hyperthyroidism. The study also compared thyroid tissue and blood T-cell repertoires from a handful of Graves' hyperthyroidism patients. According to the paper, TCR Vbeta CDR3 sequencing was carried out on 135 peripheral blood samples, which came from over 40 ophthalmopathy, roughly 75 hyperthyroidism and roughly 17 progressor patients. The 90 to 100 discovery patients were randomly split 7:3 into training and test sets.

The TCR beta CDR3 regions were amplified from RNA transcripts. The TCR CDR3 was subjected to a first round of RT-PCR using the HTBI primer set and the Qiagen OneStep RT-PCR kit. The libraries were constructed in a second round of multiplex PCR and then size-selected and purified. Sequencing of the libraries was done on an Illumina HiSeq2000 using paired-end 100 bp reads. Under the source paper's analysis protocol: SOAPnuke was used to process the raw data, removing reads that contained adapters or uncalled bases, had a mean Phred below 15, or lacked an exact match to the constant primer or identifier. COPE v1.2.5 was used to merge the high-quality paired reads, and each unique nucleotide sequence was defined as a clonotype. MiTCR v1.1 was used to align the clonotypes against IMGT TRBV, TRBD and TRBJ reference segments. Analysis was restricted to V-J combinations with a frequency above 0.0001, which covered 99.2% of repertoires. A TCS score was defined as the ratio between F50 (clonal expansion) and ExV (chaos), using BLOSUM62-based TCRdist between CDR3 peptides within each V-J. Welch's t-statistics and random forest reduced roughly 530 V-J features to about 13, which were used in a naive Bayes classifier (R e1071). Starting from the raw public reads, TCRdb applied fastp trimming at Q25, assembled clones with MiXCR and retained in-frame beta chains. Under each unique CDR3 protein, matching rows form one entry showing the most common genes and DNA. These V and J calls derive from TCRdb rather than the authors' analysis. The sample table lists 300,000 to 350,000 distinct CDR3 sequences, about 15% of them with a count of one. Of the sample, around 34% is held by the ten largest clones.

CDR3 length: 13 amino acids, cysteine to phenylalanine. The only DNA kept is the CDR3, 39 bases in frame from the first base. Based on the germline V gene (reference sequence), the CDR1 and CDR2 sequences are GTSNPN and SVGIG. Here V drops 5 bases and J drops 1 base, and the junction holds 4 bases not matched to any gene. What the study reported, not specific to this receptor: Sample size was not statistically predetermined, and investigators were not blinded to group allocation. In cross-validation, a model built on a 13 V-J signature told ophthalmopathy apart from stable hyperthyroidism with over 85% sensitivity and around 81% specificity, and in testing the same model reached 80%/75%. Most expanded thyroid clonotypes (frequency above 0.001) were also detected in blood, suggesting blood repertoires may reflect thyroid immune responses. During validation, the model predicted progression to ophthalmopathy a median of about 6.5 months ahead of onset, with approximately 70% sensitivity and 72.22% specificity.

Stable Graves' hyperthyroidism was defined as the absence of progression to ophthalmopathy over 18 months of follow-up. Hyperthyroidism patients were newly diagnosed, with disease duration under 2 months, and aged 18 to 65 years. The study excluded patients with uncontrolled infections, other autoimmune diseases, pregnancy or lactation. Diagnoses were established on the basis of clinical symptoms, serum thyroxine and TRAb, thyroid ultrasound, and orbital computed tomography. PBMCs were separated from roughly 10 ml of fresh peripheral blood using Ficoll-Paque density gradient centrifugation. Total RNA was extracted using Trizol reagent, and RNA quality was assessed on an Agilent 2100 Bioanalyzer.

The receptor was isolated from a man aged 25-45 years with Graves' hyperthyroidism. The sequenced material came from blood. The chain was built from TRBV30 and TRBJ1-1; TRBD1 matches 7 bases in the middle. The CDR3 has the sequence CAWVGQENTEAFF. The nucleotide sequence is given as TGTGCCTGGGTTGGACAGGAGAACACTGAAGCTTTCTTT.